This entry describes one T cell receptor beta chain. The antigen is not known. This entry comes from a study of shared clonotypes between healthy human individuals. Overall study context: Those who served as donors were a couple of women and three men between the ages of 18 and 49.

Germline V CDR1 and CDR2: LGHNA, YSLEER. The length of the CDR3 is 15 residues. V was clipped by 8 bases and J by 2 bases; unmatched bases: 6. Study conclusions and caveats: Depth was large, yet rarefaction showed that sorted-subset sequencing was incomplete.

Naive CD8 isolation took CD45RO-negative cells positively selected for CCR7 and excluded terminally differentiated effector memory CD45RA+ cells. Those who donated were healthy HIV-negative adults, with no recent acute infections or vaccinations reported. Sequenced by immunoSEQ multiplex PCR; TCRdb stores in-frame clones only, minus some. The table has over 2,000,000 clones, around 95% seen once; the top ten hold about 1.6%. This rearrangement joins TRBV4-3 to TRBJ1-3; 10 bases align to TRBD1. This clonotype was obtained from a man younger than 35 in good health. Some clones in this sample may be carry-over from other donors' samples. The sequenced sample consisted of naive CD8+ T cells from PBMCs. CDR3 sequence (DNA): TGCGCCAGCTCCTCGGGGACAGGGGCTGGAAACACCATATATTTT. Its protein is CASSSGTGAGNTIYF.